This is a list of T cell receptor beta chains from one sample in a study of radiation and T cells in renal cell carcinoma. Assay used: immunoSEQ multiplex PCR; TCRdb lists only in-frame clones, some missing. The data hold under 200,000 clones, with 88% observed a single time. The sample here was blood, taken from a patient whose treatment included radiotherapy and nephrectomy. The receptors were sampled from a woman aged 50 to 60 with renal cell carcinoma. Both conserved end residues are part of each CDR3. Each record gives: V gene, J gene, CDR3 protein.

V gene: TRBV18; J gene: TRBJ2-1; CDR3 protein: CASSPQDRGRNEQFF
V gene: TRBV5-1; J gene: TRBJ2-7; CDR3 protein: CASSPEGVREQYF
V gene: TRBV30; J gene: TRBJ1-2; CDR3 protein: CAWSVQGGVGYTF
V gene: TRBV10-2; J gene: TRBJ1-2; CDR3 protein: CASSELVGRDNGYTF
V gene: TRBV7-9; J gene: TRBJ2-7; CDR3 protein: CASSSPGAPAQYF
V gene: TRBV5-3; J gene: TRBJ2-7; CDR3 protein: CARMRLGEDFSYEQYF
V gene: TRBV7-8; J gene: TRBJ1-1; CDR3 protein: CASSGDRGRLEAFF
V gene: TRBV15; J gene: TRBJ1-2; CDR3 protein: CATSRPTGSNYGYTF
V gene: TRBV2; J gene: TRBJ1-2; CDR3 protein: CASSEAVGGAYGYTF
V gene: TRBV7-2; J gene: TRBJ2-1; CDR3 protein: CASRALKGPYNEQFF
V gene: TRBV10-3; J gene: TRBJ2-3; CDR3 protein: CAISELGPTDTQYF
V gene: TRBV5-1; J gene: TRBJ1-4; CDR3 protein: CASSKSSGDNEKLFF
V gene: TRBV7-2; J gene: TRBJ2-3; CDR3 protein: CASSLVAAGAGGTDTQYF
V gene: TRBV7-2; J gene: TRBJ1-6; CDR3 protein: CASSSPGIRNSPLHF
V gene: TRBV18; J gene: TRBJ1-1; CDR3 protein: CASSNDRGDEAFF
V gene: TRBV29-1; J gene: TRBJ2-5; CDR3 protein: CSVAQSQETQYF
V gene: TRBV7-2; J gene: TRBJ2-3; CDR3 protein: CASSGLAGGKLTDTQYF
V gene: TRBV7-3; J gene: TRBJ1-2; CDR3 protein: CASSFGQGLGYTF
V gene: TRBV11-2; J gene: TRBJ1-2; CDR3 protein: CASSLPGLYGYTF
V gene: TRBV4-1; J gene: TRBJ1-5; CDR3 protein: CASSADRVNQPQHF